The 26 T cell receptor beta chains given below trace back to one sample, sequenced in a study of shared clonotypes between healthy human individuals. Using immunoSEQ multiplex PCR, the repertoire was profiled, and TCRdb retains in-frame clones only, with some absent. This sample has over a million clones, with around 97% found just once. Sequenced: naive CD4+ T cells sorted from blood. Subset described: CD45RA+ positively selected. The receptors originated from a man younger than 45 in good health.

The chain is built from TRBV7-2 and TRBJ2-2; the D is unclear. Germline assignment: CDR1 SGHTA and CDR2 FQGNSA. The V gene lost 3 bases and the J gene lost 7 bases, with 6 bases spanning the gap. The CDR3 consists of 12 residues. The CDR3 nucleotides are TGTGCCAGCAGCTTTGCTATCGGGGAGCTGTTTTTT. It translates to CASSFAIGELFF.

The V and J genes are TRBV5-1 and TRBJ1-4, with 7 bases matching TRBD1. CDR1 is SGHRS, CDR2 YFSETQ, per germline. This CDR3 has 16 residues. V shed 4 bases and J 7 bases; nucleotides not matched to a gene: 13. CDR3 amino acids: CASSKRPGTAPEKLFF. DNA for the CDR3: TGCGCCAGCAGCAAACGTCCCGGGACAGCTCCTGAAAAACTGTTTTTT.

This rearrangement joins TRBV10-3 to TRBJ1-5, with unresolved D. Trimming cost V 3 bases and J 3 bases, with 21 bases left between them. In germline, CDR1 is ENHRY, CDR2 SYGVKD. This CDR3 spans 18 amino acids. The CDR3 nucleotides read TGTGCCATCAGTGATCTGTCATTGATCGGGAGTACCAATCAGCCCCAGCATTTT. This codes for CAISDLSLIGSTNQPQHF.

The genes are TRBV4-3 and TRBJ2-6; tentative D call: TRBD2 (5 bases). This CDR3 has 21 residues. Germline CDR1 and CDR2: LGHNA and YSLEER. Trimming took 0 bases from V and 0 from J, leaving 21 bases between them. CDR3 loop: CASSQEERVPFPNSGANVLTF. CDR3 sequence (DNA): TGCGCCAGCAGCCAAGAGGAGAGGGTCCCATTCCCAAACTCTGGGGCCAACGTCCTGACTTTC.

The genes are TRBV10-1 and TRBJ2-5, with D maybe TRBD2 (6 bases). Trimming cost V 1 base and J 2 bases, with 11 bases left between them. This CDR3 contains 15 residues. Germline CDR1 reads WNHNN; CDR2 reads SYGVQD (reference sequence). DNA of the CDR3: TGCGCCAGCAGTGAGTGGAGGGTCGGACAAGAGACCCAGTACTTC. This codes for CASSEWRVGQETQYF.

The V and J genes are TRBV18 and TRBJ1-5, with D uncertain. This CDR3 spans 17 amino acids. CDR1 KGHSH and CDR2 LQKENI come from the germline V gene. The V end lost 3 bases, the J end lost 5 bases, and 20 bases lay between the germline ends. As DNA, the CDR3 is TGTGCCAGCTCACCCGGGCCGAGAGGGAGCCAACATCAGCCCCAGCATTTT. The encoded protein is CASSPGPRGSQHQPQHF.

The genes are TRBV4-1 and TRBJ2-5, with D unclear. The germline gives CDR1 MGHRA, CDR2 YSYEKL. This CDR3 region has 13 residues. V was cut by 4 bases and J by 2 bases, with 8 bases left in between. The CDR3: CASSRVLQETQYF. In DNA, the CDR3 is TGCGCCAGCAGCCGCGTTCTGCAAGAGACCCAGTACTTC.

The chain links TRBV29-1 to TRBJ1-1; D call uncertain. The CDR3 totals 15 residues. Per germline, CDR1 SQVTM and CDR2 ANQGSEA. Trimming pared 7 bases from V and 0 bases from J, leaving 18 bases between. The CDR3 DNA reads TGCAGCGCCGGTTACCGCGGTGCCCTGAACACTGAAGCTTTCTTT. Translation gives CSAGYRGALNTEAFF.

V is TRBV10-3 and J is TRBJ2-1; D possibly corresponds to TRBD2 (5 bases). This CDR3 has 14 amino acids. Germline V gene data show CDR1 as ENHRY and CDR2 as SYGVKD. Trimming left V 7 bases short and J 9 bases short, with 19 bases between. In nucleotides, the CDR3 is TGTGCCATCAATGTATTGGGAGAGAGAGCTGAGCAGTTCTTC. It yields the protein CAINVLGERAEQFF.

The rearrangement links TRBV4-1 to TRBJ1-3; D is uncertain. V was cut by 0 bases and J by 1 base, with 19 bases left in between. The CDR3 loop spans 19 amino acids. Germline assignment: CDR1 MGHRA and CDR2 YSYEKL. CDR3 in DNA: TGCGCCAGCAGCCAAGAGGGCAGAGGCCCTAGCCGTTCTGGAAACACCATATATTTT. Translation: CASSQEGRGPSRSGNTIYF.

The chain has TRBV28 and TRBJ2-3; D unresolved. From germline, CDR1 is MDHEN and CDR2 SYDVKM. Trimming removed 6 bases from V and 5 bases from J, with 6 bases in between. The CDR3 has 11 residues. The chain's CDR3 is CASSWGDTQYF. The CDR3 bases are TGTGCCAGCAGCTGGGGAGATACGCAGTATTTT.

The CDR3 sequence: CASSLGSGDTQYF. CDR3 in DNA: TGTGCCAGCAGCTTAGGATCTGGAGATACGCAGTATTTT. The chain couples TRBV11-3 to TRBJ2-3; D is unclear. V was clipped by 1 base and J by 5 bases, with 7 bases between them. The CDR3 runs to 13 residues. Germline V gene sequence: CDR1 SGHNT, CDR2 YENEEA.

The chain is built from TRBV6-4 and TRBJ2-1; 14 bases agree with TRBD2. Unmatched junction bases numbered 3, after V lost 5 bases and J lost 6 bases. From germline, CDR1 is MRHNA and CDR2 SNTAGT. The CDR3 covers 15 residues. In nucleotides, the CDR3 is TGTGCCAGCAGTCAGACTAGCGGGAGGGCCAATGAGCAGTTCTTC. It encodes CASSQTSGRANEQFF.

The V call is TRBV28, the J call TRBJ2-7; D may be TRBD2 (5 bases). Per germline, CDR1 MDHEN and CDR2 SYDVKM. This CDR3 is built from 12 residues. The ends were cut back, 4 bases at V and 3 bases at J, with 7 bases in the middle. CDR3 residues: CASSSLVYEQYF. Here the CDR3 DNA reads TGTGCCAGCAGTTCACTAGTCTACGAGCAGTACTTC.

This sequence joins TRBV25-1 and TRBJ2-1; 10 bases agree with TRBD2. The CDR3 contains 15 residues. Germline V lookup: CDR1 MGHDK, CDR2 SYGVNS. Losses at the gene ends were 6 bases for V and 5 bases for J; bases not matched to a gene: 7. In DNA form, the CDR3 reads TGTGCCAGCAGCCAAGCGGGAGGGCCCAACAATGAGCAGTTCTTC. Translated, it gives CASSQAGGPNNEQFF.

About this clone: Other DNA sequences within the sample encode an identical CDR3. The chain combines TRBV5-1 with TRBJ1-1; D is possibly TRBD1 (6 bases). V was clipped by 4 bases and J by 4 bases, with 11 bases between them. The CDR3 contains 13 residues. Germline assignment: CDR1 SGHRS and CDR2 YFSETQ. The CDR3, as DNA: TGCGCCAGCAGCCCCGGACAGCTCACTGAAGCTTTCTTT. Its protein product is CASSPGQLTEAFF.

This clone was seen only once. The chain uses TRBV2 and TRBJ1-4; D call uncertain. Germline CDR1 reads SNHLY; CDR2 reads FYNNEI. V was shortened by 1 base and J by 1 base, with 16 bases between the two germline ends. The CDR3 is 18 amino acids. The DNA for the CDR3 is TGTGCCAGCAGTGAAGTACAGCAATTTTTTTTAACTAATGAAAAACTGTTTTTT. Protein sequence: CASSEVQQFFLTNEKLFF.

The chain has TRBV9 and TRBJ2-1; 7 positions match TRBD2. V dropped 2 bases and J dropped 1; count of bases not matched to a gene: 6. This CDR3 comprises 16 residues. Germline V gives CDR1 SGDLS, CDR2 YYNGEE. The CDR3 spells CASSVIGSGSYNEQFF. The DNA for the CDR3 is TGTGCCAGCAGCGTTATCGGTAGCGGGTCCTACAATGAGCAGTTCTTC.

The chain couples TRBV19 to TRBJ2-1; D gene ambiguous. The length of the CDR3 is 12 residues. Germline assignment: CDR1 LNHDA and CDR2 SQIVND (reference sequence). Trimming took 9 bases from V and 3 from J, leaving 9 bases between them. The CDR3 coding sequence is TGTGCCAGGGCGGTGTGCTACAATGAGCAGTTCTTC. Amino acid sequence: CARAVCYNEQFF. Full variable domain (outside the CDR3, taken from reference TRBV19 and TRBJ2-1): DGGITQSPKYLFRKEGQNVTLSCEQNLNHDAMYWYRQDPGQGLRLIYYSQIVNDFQKGDIAEGYSVSREKKESFPLTVTSAQKNPTAFYLCARAVCYNEQFFGPGTRLTVL.

This clone has only a few counts. V is TRBV6-1 and J is TRBJ2-7; D could derive from TRBD1 or TRBD2 (6 bases each). V lost 2 bases, J lost 4 bases, and 15 bases lay in between. The CDR3 runs to 15 residues. Per the germline V gene, CDR1 is MNHNS and CDR2 is SASEGT. As DNA, the CDR3 is TGTGCCAGCAGTGAAATGGGGGGCGGGGAGTACGAGCAGTACTTC. It yields the protein CASSEMGGGEYEQYF.

This chain connects TRBV10-3 to TRBJ1-1; D is unclear. This CDR3 contains 12 residues. Between the trimmed V and J ends, which lost 4 bases and 3 bases, there was a span of 6 bases. The germline gives CDR1 ENHRY, CDR2 SYGVKD. CDR3 loop: CAISARDTEAFF. The CDR3 nucleotides are TGTGCCATCAGTGCTCGGGACACTGAAGCTTTCTTT.

This clone was seen once. The chain couples TRBV28 to TRBJ2-1, with D possibly TRBD1 on 5 matching bases. The length of the CDR3 is 19 residues. Trimming shortened V by 4 bases and J by 5 bases, and 27 bases separated the two germline ends. The germline gives CDR1 MDHEN, CDR2 SYDVKM. CDR3 in amino acids: CASSSTGISRRRGNNEQFF. CDR3 DNA: TGTGCCAGCAGTTCGACCGGAATAAGTAGGAGAAGGGGTAACAATGAGCAGTTCTTC. Looking up the rest from reference TRBV28 and TRBJ2-1 gives the full variable domain: DVKVTQSSRYLVKRTGEKVFLECVQDMDHENMFWYRQDPGLGLRLIYFSYDVKMKEKGDIPEGYSVSREKKERFSLILESASTNQTSMYLCASSSTGISRRRGNNEQFFGPGTRLTVL.

V gene TRBV15 combines with J gene TRBJ1-1, with a tentative D call TRBD1 (5 bases). Germline CDR1 is LNHNV and CDR2 is YYDKDF (reference sequence). The CDR3 contains 14 residues. V dropped 5 bases and J dropped 3 bases, with 13 bases sitting between them. CDR3 amino acids: CATSARVTDTEAFF. CDR3 DNA: TGTGCCACCAGCGCCAGGGTTACGGACACTGAAGCTTTCTTT.

The chain carries TRBV19 and TRBJ2-5; TRBD2 aligns across 14 bases. Per germline, CDR1 LNHDA and CDR2 SQIVND (reference sequence). There are 16 residues in the CDR3. J gave up 4 bases and V 6 bases, and 7 bases lay outside the gene matches. CDR3 DNA sequence: TGTGCCAGTAGACCGGGGGGACTAGCGGGAGTAGAGACCCAGTACTTC. Amino acids: CASRPGGLAGVETQYF. The entire variable domain, with the rest obtained from reference TRBV19 and TRBJ2-5, is as follows: DGGITQSPKYLFRKEGQNVTLSCEQNLNHDAMYWYRQDPGQGLRLIYYSQIVNDFQKGDIAEGYSVSREKKESFPLTVTSAQKNPTAFYLCASRPGGLAGVETQYFGPGTRLLVL.

V usage is TRBV7-2 and J usage is TRBJ1-4; TRBD1 aligns across 8 bases. The V gene end was trimmed by 5 bases and the J gene end by 8 bases; junction bases not matched to a gene: 7. The CDR3 is 14 amino acids. In germline, CDR1 is SGHTA, CDR2 FQGNSA. CDR3 coding DNA: TGTGCCAGCAGCCGACAGGGGACTGGGGAAAAACTGTTTTTT. This codes for CASSRQGTGEKLFF.

The rearrangement joins TRBV6-1 to TRBJ2-1; D remains ambiguous. Between the trimmed V and J ends, which lost 3 bases and 6 bases, there was a span of 6 bases. In germline, CDR1 is MNHNS, CDR2 SASEGT. This CDR3 is built from 12 residues. CDR3 sequence reads: CASSDRSNEQFF. The CDR3 DNA follows: TGTGCCAGCAGTGACCGAAGCAATGAGCAGTTCTTC.